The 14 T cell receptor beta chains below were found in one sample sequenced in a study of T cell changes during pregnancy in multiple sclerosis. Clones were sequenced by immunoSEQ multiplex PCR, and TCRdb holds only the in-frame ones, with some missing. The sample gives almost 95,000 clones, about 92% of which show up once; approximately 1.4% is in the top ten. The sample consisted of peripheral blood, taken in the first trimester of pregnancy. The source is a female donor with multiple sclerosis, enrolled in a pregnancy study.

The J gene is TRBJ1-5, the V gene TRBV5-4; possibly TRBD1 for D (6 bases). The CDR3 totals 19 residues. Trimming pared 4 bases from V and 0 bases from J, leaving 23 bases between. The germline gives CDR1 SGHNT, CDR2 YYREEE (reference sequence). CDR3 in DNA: TGTGCCAGCAGCCTCGTTTCTCTCCTGACAGGACCTAGCAATCAGCCCCAGCATTTT. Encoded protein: CASSLVSLLTGPSNQPQHF.

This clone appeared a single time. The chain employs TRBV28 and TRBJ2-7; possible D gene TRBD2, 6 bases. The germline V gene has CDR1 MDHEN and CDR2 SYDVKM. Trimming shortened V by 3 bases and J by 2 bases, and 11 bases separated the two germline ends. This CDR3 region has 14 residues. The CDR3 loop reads CASSLGLAAYEQYF. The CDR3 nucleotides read TGTGCCAGCAGTTTGGGACTGGCAGCCTACGAGCAGTACTTC.

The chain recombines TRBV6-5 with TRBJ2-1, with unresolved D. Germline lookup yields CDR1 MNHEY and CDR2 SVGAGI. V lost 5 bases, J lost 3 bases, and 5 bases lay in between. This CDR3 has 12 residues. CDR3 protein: CASSRDYNEQFF. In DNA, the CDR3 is TGTGCCAGCAGTCGCGACTACAATGAGCAGTTCTTC.

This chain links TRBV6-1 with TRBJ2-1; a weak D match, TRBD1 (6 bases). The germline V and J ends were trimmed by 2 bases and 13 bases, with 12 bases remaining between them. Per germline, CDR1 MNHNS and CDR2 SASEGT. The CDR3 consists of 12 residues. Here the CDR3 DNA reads TGTGCCAGCAGTGAAAGACGGGACATACAGTTCTTC. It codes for CASSERRDIQFF.

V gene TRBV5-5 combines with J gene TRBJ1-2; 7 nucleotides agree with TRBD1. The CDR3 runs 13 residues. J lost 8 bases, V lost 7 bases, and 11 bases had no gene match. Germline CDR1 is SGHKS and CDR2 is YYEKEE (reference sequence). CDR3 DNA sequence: TGTGCCAGCGCCTCCGGGACAGTGAGAGGCTACACCTTC. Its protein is CASASGTVRGYTF.

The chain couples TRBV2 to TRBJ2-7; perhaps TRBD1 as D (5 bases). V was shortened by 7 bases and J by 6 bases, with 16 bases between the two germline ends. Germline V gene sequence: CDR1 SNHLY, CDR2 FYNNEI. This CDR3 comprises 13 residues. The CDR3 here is CASMLSRVGEQYF. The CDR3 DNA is TGTGCCAGCATGTTATCCAGGGTGGGCGAGCAGTACTTC.

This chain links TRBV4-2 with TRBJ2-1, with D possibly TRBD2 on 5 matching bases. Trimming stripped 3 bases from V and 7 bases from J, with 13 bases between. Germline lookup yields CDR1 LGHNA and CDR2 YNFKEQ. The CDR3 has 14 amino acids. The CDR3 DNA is TGTGCCAGCAGCCAGGACTTAGACTATAATGAGCAGTTCTTC. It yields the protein CASSQDLDYNEQFF.

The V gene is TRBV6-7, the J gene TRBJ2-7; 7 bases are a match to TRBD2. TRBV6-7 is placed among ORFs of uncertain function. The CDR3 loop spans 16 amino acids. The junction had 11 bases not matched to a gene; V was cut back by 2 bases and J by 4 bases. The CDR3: CASSYGREPPCYEQYF. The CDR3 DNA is TGTGCCAGCAGTTACGGGCGGGAGCCCCCTTGTTACGAGCAGTACTTC.

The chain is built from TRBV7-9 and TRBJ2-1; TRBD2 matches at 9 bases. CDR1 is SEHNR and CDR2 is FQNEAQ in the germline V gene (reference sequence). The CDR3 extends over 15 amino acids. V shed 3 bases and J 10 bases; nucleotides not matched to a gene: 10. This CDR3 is CASSFLAGTGGEQFF. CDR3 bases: TGTGCCAGCAGCTTTCTAGCGGGAACCGGCGGAGAGCAGTTCTTC.

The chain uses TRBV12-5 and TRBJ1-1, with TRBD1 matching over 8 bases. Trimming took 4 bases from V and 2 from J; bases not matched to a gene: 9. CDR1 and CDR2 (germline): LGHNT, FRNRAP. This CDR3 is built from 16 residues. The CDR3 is CASGWRQGILNTEAFF. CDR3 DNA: TGTGCTAGTGGTTGGCGACAGGGGATATTAAACACTGAAGCTTTCTTT.

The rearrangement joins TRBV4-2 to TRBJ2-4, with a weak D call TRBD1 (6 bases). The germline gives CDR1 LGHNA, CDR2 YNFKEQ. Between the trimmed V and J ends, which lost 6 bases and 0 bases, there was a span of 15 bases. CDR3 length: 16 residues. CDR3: CASRGRGLLAKNIQYF. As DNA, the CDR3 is TGTGCCAGCAGGGGCAGGGGCCTACTAGCCAAAAACATTCAGTACTTC.

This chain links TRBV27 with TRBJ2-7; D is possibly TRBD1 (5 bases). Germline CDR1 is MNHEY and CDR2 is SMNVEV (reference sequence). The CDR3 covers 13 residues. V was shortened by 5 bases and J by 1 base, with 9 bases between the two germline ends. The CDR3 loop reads CASSPGLSYEQYF. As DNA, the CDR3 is TGTGCCAGCAGTCCAGGGTTATCCTACGAGCAGTACTTC.

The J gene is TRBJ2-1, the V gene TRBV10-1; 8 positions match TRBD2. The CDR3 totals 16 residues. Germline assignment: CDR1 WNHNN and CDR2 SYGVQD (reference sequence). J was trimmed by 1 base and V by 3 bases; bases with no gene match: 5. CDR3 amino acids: CASSDQAGDSYNEQFF. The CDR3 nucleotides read TGCGCCAGCAGTGATCAAGCGGGAGATTCCTACAATGAGCAGTTCTTC.

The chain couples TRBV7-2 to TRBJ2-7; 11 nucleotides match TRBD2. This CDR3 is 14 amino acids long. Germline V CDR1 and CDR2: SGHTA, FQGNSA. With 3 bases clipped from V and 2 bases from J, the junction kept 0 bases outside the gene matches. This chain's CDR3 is CASSFSGRAYEQYF. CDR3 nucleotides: TGTGCCAGCAGCTTTAGCGGGAGGGCCTACGAGCAGTACTTC.